The clone carrying this T cell receptor beta chain appeared once. Its antigen is not identified. This table comes from immunoSEQ multiplex PCR, and its TCRdb copy is limited to in-frame clones, with some not included. The data show around 64,000 clones, around 93% seen once. This entry comes from a study of lymphopenia after photon versus proton radiotherapy. Whole-study findings and limits: Oligoclonal CD8+ Temra expansion after nadir drove photon patients' diversity drop. Under photons, naive T cells and diversity fell while effector/memory populations rose. In patients who died, overall survival fell as post-nadir TCR diversity dropped more. Only patients who died were analyzed for survival; proton advantage is unproven.

The CDR3 totals 15 residues. V trimming: 4 bases; J trimming: 2 bases; junction bases outside the gene matches: 4. Germline V gives CDR1 KGHSH, CDR2 LQKENI. This sequence originates from a woman aged 35 to 49 with cholangiocarcinoma. The chain is built from TRBV18 and TRBJ2-7, with 11 bases matching TRBD2. Here the sequenced sample was peripheral blood, taken from a patient treated with photon-based radiotherapy. The DNA of the CDR3 is TGTGCCAGCTCACGTGATAGCGGGGGGGCCTACGAGCAGTACTTC. Its translation: CASSRDSGGAYEQYF.